A single sample is the source of the 12 T cell receptor beta chains below, sequenced in a study of Graves' ophthalmopathy and Graves' hyperthyroidism listed by TCRdb under 2018. Sequenced using an Illumina HiSeq 2000. TCR beta CDR3 regions were amplified from RNA transcripts for repertoire sequencing. The first round was an RT-PCR using HTBI primers with the Qiagen OneStep RT-PCR kit, and this first round was followed by a second-round multiplex PCR, then size selection and purification. TCRdb took the public reads, trimmed them with fastp at Q25, ran MiXCR for clone calling and kept in-frame beta chains. Duplicate CDR3 protein sequences are folded into a single record with the most common DNA and genes. The sample data list about 700,000 distinct CDR3 sequences, and around 40% of these were observed just once. The ten largest account for 44% of the sample. Specimen: peripheral blood. The receptors were gathered from an adult man with Graves' ophthalmopathy.

In this sample, this clonotype turned up a few times. The gene calls are TRBV24-1 and TRBJ2-7; D is tentatively TRBD1 or TRBD2 (5 bases each). This CDR3 spans 14 amino acids. CDR1 is KGHDR, CDR2 SFDVKD, per germline. Trimming left V 6 bases short and J 4 bases short, with 15 bases between. CDR3 sequence (DNA): TGTGCCACCAGTCTCATGCAGGGACCTTACGAGCAGTACTTC. The encoded protein is CATSLMQGPYEQYF.

This clonotype was found many times. The rearrangement links TRBV19 to TRBJ1-2; D is unresolved. Deletions cut 7 bases from V and 1 base from J, with 10 bases between. Germline V gene lookup returns CDR1 LNHDA and CDR2 SQIVND (reference sequence). The CDR3 consists of 13 residues. The CDR3 spells CASKANSNYGYTF. DNA of the CDR3: TGTGCCAGTAAAGCCAACAGTAACTATGGCTACACCTTC.

The chain combines TRBV10-3 with TRBJ2-7; 7 nucleotides align to TRBD2. Losses at the gene ends were 10 bases for V and 3 bases for J; bases not matched to a gene: 12. Germline V lookup: CDR1 ENHRY, CDR2 SYGVKD. The CDR3 runs 14 residues. CDR3 DNA: TGTGCCAGCGGTCGGGACTATGGTTTCTACGAGCAGTACTTC. As protein: CASGRDYGFYEQYF.

This clonotype was found a few times. This chain uses TRBV5-6 with TRBJ2-5; unclear D gene. Germline V CDR1 and CDR2: SGHDT, YYEEEE. V was pared by 1 base and J by 2 bases, with 12 bases between. This CDR3 contains 15 residues. The chain's CDR3 is CASSLSLRVQETQYF. CDR3 nucleotides: TGTGCCAGCAGCTTGTCTCTAAGGGTACAAGAGACCCAGTACTTC.

Of note for this clonotype: Compared with germline, one end of the junction differs, possibly owing to a read error. This chain connects TRBV20-1 to TRBJ1-2; TRBD1 might be the D (6 bases). CDR1 is DFQATT and CDR2 is SNEGSKA in the germline V gene (reference sequence). This CDR3 has 10 amino acids. CDR3 bases: TGCAGTGCTGGGACAAACAATCAGCCCTTC. The encoded protein is CSAGTNNQPF.

For the CDR3, the DNA is TGTGCCAGCAGAGACGACAGCAATCAGCCCCTCCACTTT. It yields the protein CASRDDSNQPLHF. The J gene is TRBJ1-6, the V gene TRBV2; tentative D call: TRBD1 (5 bases). The CDR3 is made up of 13 amino acids. CDR1 and CDR2 from the germline V gene are SNHLY and FYNNEI. The ends were cut back, 6 bases at V and 13 bases at J, with 16 bases in the middle.

This clonotype was seen repeatedly, ten times or more. The V call is TRBV7-9, the J call TRBJ2-5; 10 nucleotides match TRBD1. Germline CDR1 is SEHNR and CDR2 is FQNEAQ (reference sequence). Losses at the gene ends were 5 bases for V and 5 bases for J; bases not matched to a gene: 8. CDR3 size: 15 residues. The CDR3, as DNA: TGTGCCAGCAGCCCGCTGGACAGGGGGACGGAGACCCAGTACTTC. Translated: CASSPLDRGTETQYF. The whole variable domain, filled in from reference TRBV7-9 and TRBJ2-5, reads DTGVSQNPRHKITKRGQNVTFRCDPISEHNRLYWYRQTLGQGPEFLTYFQNEAQLEKSRLLSDRFSAERPKGSFSTLEIQRTEQGDSAMYLCASSPLDRGTETQYFGPGTRLLVL.

The chain uses TRBV25-1 and TRBJ2-7, with a tentative D call TRBD1 (7 bases). Germline V gives CDR1 MGHDK, CDR2 SYGVNS. CDR3 length: 21 amino acids. V lost 1 base, J lost 2 bases, and 30 bases lay in between. In DNA form, the CDR3 reads TGTGCCAGCAGTGAATCTCCCAACCCCGCGGAGGGACAGAAACACACCTACGAGCAGTACTTC. Protein: CASSESPNPAEGQKHTYEQYF.

V and J are TRBV4-3 and TRBJ2-2; TRBD1 agrees at 10 bases. Trimming took 0 bases from V and 3 from J; bases not matched to a gene: 10. Germline V gene lookup returns CDR1 LGHNA and CDR2 YSLEER. The CDR3 is 19 amino acids. Here the CDR3 DNA reads TGCGCCAGCAGCCAAGATCCCTCAGGGACAGGGGCCTACACCGGGGAGCTGTTTTTT. Its protein is CASSQDPSGTGAYTGELFF.

This sequence joins TRBV11-1 and TRBJ2-7; 7 bases match TRBD2. The V gene's germline CDR1 is SGHAT and CDR2 FQDESV (reference sequence). The CDR3 loop spans 16 amino acids. Trimming at V came to 1 base and at J to 5 bases, leaving 11 bases not matched to a gene. The CDR3 coding sequence is TGTGCCAGCAGCTTAGGGGGGGGAAGCGGGTACGACGAGCAGTACTTC. Amino acid sequence: CASSLGGGSGYDEQYF.

This chain joins TRBV20-1 and TRBJ1-5; perhaps TRBD1 as D (6 bases). This CDR3 has 16 residues. Germline V lookup: CDR1 DFQATT, CDR2 SNEGSKA (reference sequence). V lost 3 bases, J lost 1 base, and 16 bases lay in between. The CDR3 loop is CSASPRTGMSNQPQHF. CDR3 bases: TGCAGTGCTAGCCCACGAACAGGGATGAGCAATCAGCCCCAGCATTTT.

The chain carries TRBV11-1 and TRBJ1-1; D remains ambiguous. V shed 1 base and J shed 0 bases, with 12 bases lying between them. Per the germline V gene, CDR1 is SGHAT and CDR2 is FQDESV (reference sequence). The CDR3 loop spans 16 amino acids. CDR3 nucleotide sequence: TGTGCCAGCAGCTTAGGACGGAGAGATATGAACACTGAAGCTTTCTTT. Translated, it gives CASSLGRRDMNTEAFF. The whole variable domain, remainder taken from reference TRBV11-1 and TRBJ1-1, is EAEVAQSPRYKITEKSQAVAFWCDPISGHATLYWYRQILGQGPELLVQFQDESVVDDSQLPKDRFSAERLKGVDSTLKIQPAELGDSAMYLCASSLGRRDMNTEAFFGQGTRLTVV.